Following are 22 T cell receptor beta chains from one sample sequenced in a study of identical twins. A single record per CDR3 protein comes from TCRdb applying MiXCR to the 5' RACE reads. Here the sample spans about 1.7 million distinct CDR3 sequences, less than 40% being singletons. The source material was cord blood. Source of these receptors: a newborn girl in good health.

This clonotype was counted once. A read error may be the cause here, since a much bigger clone is one base away. The chain links TRBV5-1 to TRBJ2-7, with 10 bases lining up with TRBD2. Germline V CDR1 and CDR2: SGHRS, YFSETQ. The CDR3 contains 14 residues. The CDR3 DNA sequence: TGCGCCAGCAGCTACGGGACTAGCGAATACGGGCAGTACTTC. Protein: CASSYGTSEYGQYF.

This chain links TRBV11-2 with TRBJ2-3; no clear D. CDR1 and CDR2 (germline): SGHAT, FQNNGV. This CDR3 contains 18 residues. V was trimmed by 8 bases and J by 6 bases, leaving 30 bases between them. CDR3 sequence reads: CASGVPNPNFPAWDTQYF. CDR3 coding DNA: TGTGCCAGCGGAGTGCCGAACCCAAATTTCCCGGCGTGGGATACGCAGTATTTT.

For the CDR3, the DNA is TGCAGCGTTGCTCTAGCGGCCAACACCGGGGAGCTGTTTTTT. It yields the protein CSVALAANTGELFF. The chain uses TRBV29-1 and TRBJ2-2, with 7 bases identical to TRBD2. The germline V gene encodes CDR1 SQVTM and CDR2 ANQGSEA. Trimming at V came to 4 bases and at J to 2 bases, leaving 4 bases not matched to a gene. CDR3 length equals 14 residues.

This clonotype came up a few times. The V call is TRBV20-1, the J call TRBJ2-1; 7 bases fit TRBD2. The trim removed 2 bases at V and 3 bases at J, leaving 13 bases unmatched. The germline V gene encodes CDR1 DFQATT and CDR2 SNEGSKA (reference sequence). The CDR3 has 17 residues. The CDR3 loop reads CSARKIVAGVVYNEQFF. The CDR3 nucleotides read TGCAGTGCTAGAAAAATTGTGGCGGGGGTTGTCTACAATGAGCAGTTCTTC.

The CDR3: CASSPTDVYEQFF. DNA for the CDR3: TGTGCCAGCAGCCCGACGGACGTCTACGAGCAGTTCTTC. V usage is TRBV3-1 and J usage is TRBJ2-1, with D hard to call. Between the trimmed V and J ends, which lost 4 bases and 10 bases, there was a span of 14 bases. CDR3 length: 13 amino acids. Germline-derived CDR1 and CDR2 are LGHDT and YNNKEL (reference sequence).

This clonotype occurred a few times. The rearrangement links TRBV18 to TRBJ1-6; 7 bases fit TRBD1. The CDR3 is 14 amino acids. V was clipped by 9 bases and J by 5 bases; unmatched bases: 7. The germline V gene has CDR1 KGHSH and CDR2 LQKENI. The CDR3 loop reads CASRGGVDNSPLHF. CDR3 bases: TGTGCCAGTCGAGGGGGCGTCGATAATTCACCCCTCCACTTT.

The CDR3 DNA reads TGTGCCAGCAGTTTAGATCTGGTCCCGCAGGGTCAGCCCCAGCATTTT. This gives the protein CASSLDLVPQGQPQHF. This chain uses TRBV12-3 or TRBV12-4 with TRBJ1-5, with D possibly matching TRBD1 (5 bases). Trimming took off 1 base at V and 6 bases at J, with 16 bases between the two ends. The CDR3 consists of 16 residues.

The chain joins TRBV20-1 to TRBJ1-1; 7 bases match TRBD1. The CDR3 totals 15 residues. Germline loops: CDR1 DFQATT, CDR2 SNEGSKA (reference sequence). Trimming took 2 bases from V and 1 from J; bases not matched to a gene: 7. CDR3 sequence: CSARTGDYPNTEAFF. CDR3 coding DNA: TGCAGTGCTAGAACAGGGGACTACCCGAACACTGAAGCTTTCTTT.

The CDR3 DNA is TGTGCCAGCAGCAGCCTACGCCTCTACGAGCAGTACTTC. It translates to CASSSLRLYEQYF. V usage is TRBV2 and J usage is TRBJ2-7; no reliable D call. Trimming left V 6 bases short and J 3 bases short, with 12 bases between. CDR3 length: 13 residues. CDR1 is SNHLY, CDR2 FYNNEI, per germline.

This clonotype occurred a few times. This chain connects TRBV6-5 to TRBJ2-1; TRBD1 aligns across 7 bases. V shed 0 bases and J 8 bases; nucleotides not matched to a gene: 10. From germline, CDR1 is MNHEY and CDR2 SVGAGI. CDR3 length equals 16 residues. CDR3 in DNA: TGTGCCAGCAGTTACTCCGGGACAGAGTCTGTGGATGAGCAGTTCTTC. Translation: CASSYSGTESVDEQFF.

This clonotype was seen more than once but under ten times. The rearrangement links TRBV2 to TRBJ2-3; D unresolved. Looked up from germline, CDR1 is SNHLY and CDR2 is FYNNEI. The ends were cut back, 8 bases at V and 6 bases at J, with 6 bases in the middle. This CDR3 contains 10 residues. The DNA of the CDR3 is TGTGCCAGCGAGATTGATACGCAGTATTTT. Protein product: CASEIDTQYF.

This clonotype was seen more than once but under ten times. CDR3 sequence (DNA): TGTGCCAGCAGCTTATTTTCCCAAACAGCTTTACAGACCCAGTACTTC. Protein product: CASSLFSQTALQTQYF. This rearrangement joins TRBV7-2 to TRBJ2-5; no clear D. V lost 2 bases and J 6 bases, leaving 19 bases between the germline ends. The CDR3 length is 16 residues. The germline CDR1 and CDR2 sequences are SGHTA and FQGNSA.

This clonotype was seen only a few times. This may be a read error: a much more frequent sequence differs by one nucleotide. This chain links TRBV11-2 with TRBJ2-1, with D maybe TRBD2 (6 bases). The J call is doubtful: the DNA matches TRBJ2-7 better. The germline V gene has CDR1 SGHAT and CDR2 FQNNGV. The CDR3 contains 16 residues. The CDR3 DNA is TGTGCCAGCAGCCCTCCGACGGACGGAGGGTACAATGAGCAGTACTTC. Its translation: CASSPPTDGGYNEQYF.

This clonotype was recorded a few times. V and J are TRBV27 and TRBJ1-5; 8 positions match TRBD1. Trimming took 6 bases from V and 0 from J; bases not matched to a gene: 7. Germline CDR1 and CDR2: MNHEY and SMNVEV (reference sequence). CDR3 size: 16 residues. The CDR3 DNA follows: TGTGCCAGCAGACAGGGGGGCCGCTATAGCAATCAGCCCCAGCATTTT. This sequence encodes CASRQGGRYSNQPQHF.

This clonotype was picked up a small number of times. The CDR3 protein is CASSQDGLAYGYTF. CDR3 DNA: TGTGCCAGCAGCCAAGATGGGTTGGCATATGGCTACACCTTC. V is TRBV4-2 and J is TRBJ1-2; D is unclear. V lost 0 bases, J lost 5 bases, and 10 bases lay in between. There are 14 residues in the CDR3. The germline CDR1 and CDR2 sequences are LGHNA and YNFKEQ.

This clonotype was picked up many times. The J gene is TRBJ2-1, the V gene TRBV27; D remains ambiguous. Per the germline V gene, CDR1 is MNHEY and CDR2 is SMNVEV (reference sequence). The V end lost 5 bases, the J end lost 0 bases, and 8 bases lay between the germline ends. The CDR3 covers 14 residues. Here the CDR3 reads CASSLDDSYNEQFF. In nucleotides, the CDR3 is TGTGCCAGCAGTCTGGATGACTCCTACAATGAGCAGTTCTTC.

The V call is TRBV5-1, the J call TRBJ1-4; 7 bases map to TRBD1. CDR1 is SGHRS and CDR2 is YFSETQ in the germline V gene. Trimming removed 0 bases from V and 7 bases from J; junction bases left unmatched: 12. The length of the CDR3 is 17 residues. CDR3 protein: CASSLGQGSGSAEKLFF. The CDR3 nucleotides read TGCGCCAGCAGCTTGGGACAGGGTAGCGGCTCTGCTGAAAAACTGTTTTTT.

About this clonotype: At one end, the junction sequence differs from germline, possibly due to a read error. The chain recombines TRBV6-6 with TRBJ1-5, with 8 bases that match TRBD1. Germline CDR1 MNHNY, CDR2 SVGAGI (reference sequence). The CDR3 is 15 residues long. The CDR3 is CVSSQGTGYNQPQHF. CDR3 DNA: TGTGTCAGCAGCCAGGGGACAGGCTATAATCAGCCCCAGCATTTT.

The chain carries TRBV5-1 and TRBJ1-1; the match to TRBD1 covers 7 bases. The CDR3 spans 15 residues. The junction had 6 bases not matched to a gene; V was cut back by 3 bases and J by 1 base. Germline V CDR1 and CDR2: SGHRS, YFSETQ. The CDR3 loop is CASSSDRVGNTEAFF. The CDR3 DNA is TGCGCCAGCAGCTCCGACAGGGTTGGGAACACTGAAGCTTTCTTT.

This clonotype was counted between two and nine times. The V gene is TRBV3-1, the J gene TRBJ1-1; 7 nucleotides agree with TRBD1. Trimming removed 4 bases from V and 0 bases from J; junction bases left unmatched: 5. The CDR3 has 15 residues. CDR1 is LGHDT, CDR2 YNNKEL, per germline (reference sequence). CDR3 loop: CASSRRTGMNTEAFF. CDR3 DNA: TGTGCCAGCAGCCGTAGGACAGGCATGAACACTGAAGCTTTCTTT.

This clonotype appeared a few times. The rearrangement uses TRBV15 and TRBJ2-5, with D maybe TRBD1 (6 bases). Matching the DNA end better, TRBJ2-7 makes the J call doubtful. Per germline, CDR1 LNHNV and CDR2 YYDKDF (reference sequence). The CDR3 spans 15 residues. DNA for the CDR3: TGTGCCACCAGCAGAGACTCAAAACAGGGATCCGAGCAGTACTTC. The encoded protein is CATSRDSKQGSEQYF.

The CDR3: CASSQDLRMNTEAFF. The CDR3 DNA reads TGCGCCAGCAGCCAAGACCTTAGGATGAACACTGAAGCTTTCTTT. The chain is built from TRBV4-1 and TRBJ1-1, with no clear D. V was shortened by 0 bases and J by 0 bases, with 8 bases between the two germline ends. This CDR3 is built from 15 residues. Germline V gene sequence: CDR1 MGHRA, CDR2 YSYEKL.